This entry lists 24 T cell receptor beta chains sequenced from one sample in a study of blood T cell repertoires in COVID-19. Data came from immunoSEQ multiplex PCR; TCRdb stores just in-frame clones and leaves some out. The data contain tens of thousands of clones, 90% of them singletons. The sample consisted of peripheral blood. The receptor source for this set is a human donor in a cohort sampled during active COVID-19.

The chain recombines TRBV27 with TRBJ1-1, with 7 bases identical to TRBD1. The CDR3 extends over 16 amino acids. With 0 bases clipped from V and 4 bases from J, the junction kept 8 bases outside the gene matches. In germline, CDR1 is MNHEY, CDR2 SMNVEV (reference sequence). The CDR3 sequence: CASSLSPPQGGTEAFF. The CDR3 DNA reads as TGTGCCAGCAGTTTATCGCCCCCCCAGGGGGGCACTGAAGCTTTCTTT.

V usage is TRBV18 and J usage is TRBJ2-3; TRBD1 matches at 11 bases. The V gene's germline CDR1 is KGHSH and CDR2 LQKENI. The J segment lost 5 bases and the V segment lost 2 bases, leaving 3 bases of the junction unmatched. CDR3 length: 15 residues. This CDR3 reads CASSPGQGAIDTQYF. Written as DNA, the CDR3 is TGTGCCAGCTCACCAGGACAGGGGGCAATAGATACGCAGTATTTT.

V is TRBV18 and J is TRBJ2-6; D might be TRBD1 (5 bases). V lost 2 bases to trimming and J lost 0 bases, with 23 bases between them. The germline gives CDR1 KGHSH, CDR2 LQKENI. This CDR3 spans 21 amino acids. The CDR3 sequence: CASSPFLPQGSGNSGANVLTF. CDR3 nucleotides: TGTGCCAGCTCACCATTCTTACCGCAAGGATCAGGGAACTCTGGGGCCAACGTCCTGACTTTC.

CDR3 residues: CAWSGSVLTGELFF. The CDR3 coding sequence is TGTGCCTGGAGTGGCTCGGTCCTCACCGGGGAGCTGTTTTTT. This chain connects TRBV30 to TRBJ2-2; D gene uncertain. The germline V and J ends were trimmed by 1 base and 4 bases, with 10 bases remaining between them. This CDR3 region has 14 residues. Germline V gives CDR1 GTSNPN, CDR2 SVGIG (reference sequence).

CDR3: CAWAPGRNEQYF. CDR3 DNA: TGTGCCTGGGCGCCCGGGAGGAACGAGCAGTACTTC. The V and J genes are TRBV30 and TRBJ2-7; 7 bases map to TRBD2. Trimming at V came to 5 bases and at J to 5 bases, leaving 6 bases not matched to a gene. Germline CDR1 GTSNPN, CDR2 SVGIG (reference sequence). This CDR3 spans 12 amino acids.

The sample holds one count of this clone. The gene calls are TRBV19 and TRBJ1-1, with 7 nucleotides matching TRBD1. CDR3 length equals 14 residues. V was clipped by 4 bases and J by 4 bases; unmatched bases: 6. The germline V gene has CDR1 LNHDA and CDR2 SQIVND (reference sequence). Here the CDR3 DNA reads TGTGCCAGTAGTAGCCCAGGGGGGATCACTGAAGCTTTCTTT. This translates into CASSSPGGITEAFF.

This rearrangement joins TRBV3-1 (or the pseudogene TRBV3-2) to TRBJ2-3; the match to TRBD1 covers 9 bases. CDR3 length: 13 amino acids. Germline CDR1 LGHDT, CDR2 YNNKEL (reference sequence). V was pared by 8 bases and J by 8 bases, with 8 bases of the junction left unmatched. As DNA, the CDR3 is TGTGCCAGCGGCCGGGACAGGGAGGCTACGCAGTATTTT. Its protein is CASGRDREATQYF.

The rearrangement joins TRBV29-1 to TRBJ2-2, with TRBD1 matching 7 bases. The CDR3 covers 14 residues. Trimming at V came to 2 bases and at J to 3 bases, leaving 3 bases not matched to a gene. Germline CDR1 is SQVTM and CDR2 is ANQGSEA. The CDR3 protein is CSVERDRHTGELFF. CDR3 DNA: TGCAGCGTTGAAAGGGACAGACACACCGGGGAGCTGTTTTTT.

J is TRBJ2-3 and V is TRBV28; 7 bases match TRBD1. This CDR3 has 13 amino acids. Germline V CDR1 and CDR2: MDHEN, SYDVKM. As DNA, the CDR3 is TGTTCCGAGGGGGCGGGCGGCACAGATACGCAGTATTTT. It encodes CSEGAGGTDTQYF.

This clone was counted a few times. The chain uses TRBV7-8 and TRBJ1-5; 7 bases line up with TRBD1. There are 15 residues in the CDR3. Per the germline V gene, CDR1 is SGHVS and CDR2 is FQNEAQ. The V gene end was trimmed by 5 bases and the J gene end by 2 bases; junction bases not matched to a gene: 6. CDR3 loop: CASSQGGAGNQPQHF. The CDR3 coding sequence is TGTGCCAGCAGCCAAGGGGGCGCGGGCAATCAGCCCCAGCATTTT.

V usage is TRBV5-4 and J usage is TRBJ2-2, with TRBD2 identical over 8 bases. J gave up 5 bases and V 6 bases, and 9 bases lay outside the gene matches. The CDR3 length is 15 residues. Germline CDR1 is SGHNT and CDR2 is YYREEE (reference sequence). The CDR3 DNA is TGTGCCAGCACTCTCAAGCGGGAGAGTACCGGGGAGCTGTTTTTT. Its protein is CASTLKRESTGELFF.

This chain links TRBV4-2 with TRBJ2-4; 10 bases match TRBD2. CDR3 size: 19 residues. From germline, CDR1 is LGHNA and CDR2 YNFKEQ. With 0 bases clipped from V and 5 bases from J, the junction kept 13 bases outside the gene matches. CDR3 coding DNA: TGTGCCAGCAGCCAAGATCCTAGCGGGAGCATCCCCAGGGAAAACATTCAGTACTTC. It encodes CASSQDPSGSIPRENIQYF.

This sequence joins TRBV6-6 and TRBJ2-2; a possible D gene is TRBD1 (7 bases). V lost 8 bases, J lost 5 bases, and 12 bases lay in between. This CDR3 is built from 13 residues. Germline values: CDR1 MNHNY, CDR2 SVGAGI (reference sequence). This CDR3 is CASGGTVTGELFF. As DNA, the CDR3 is TGTGCCAGCGGGGGGACAGTGACCGGGGAGCTGTTTTTT.

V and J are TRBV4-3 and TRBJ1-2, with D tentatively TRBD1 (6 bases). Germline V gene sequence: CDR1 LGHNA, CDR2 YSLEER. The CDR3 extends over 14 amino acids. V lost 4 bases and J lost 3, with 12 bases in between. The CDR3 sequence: CASSRRQDDYGYTF. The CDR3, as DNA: TGCGCCAGCAGCCGAAGACAGGACGACTATGGCTACACCTTC.

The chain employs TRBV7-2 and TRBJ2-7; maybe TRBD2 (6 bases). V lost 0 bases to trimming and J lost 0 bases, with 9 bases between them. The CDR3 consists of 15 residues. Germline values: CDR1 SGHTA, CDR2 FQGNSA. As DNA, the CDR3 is TGTGCCAGCAGCTTAGCGCCCGGGAGCTCCTACGAGCAGTACTTC. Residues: CASSLAPGSSYEQYF.

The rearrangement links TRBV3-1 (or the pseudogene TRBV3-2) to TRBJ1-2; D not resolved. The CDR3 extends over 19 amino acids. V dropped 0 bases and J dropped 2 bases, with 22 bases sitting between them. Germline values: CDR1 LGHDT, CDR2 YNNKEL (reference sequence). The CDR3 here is CASSQDVREREERNYGYTF. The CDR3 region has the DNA TGTGCCAGCAGCCAAGATGTTCGGGAAAGGGAGGAGAGGAACTATGGCTACACCTTC.

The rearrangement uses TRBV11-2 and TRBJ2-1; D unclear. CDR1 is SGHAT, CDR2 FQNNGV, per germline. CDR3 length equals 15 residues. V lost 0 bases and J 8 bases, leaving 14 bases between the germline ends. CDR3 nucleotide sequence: TGTGCCAGCAGCTTAGATTATTCTGGCTTTCATGAGCAGTTCTTC. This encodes CASSLDYSGFHEQFF.

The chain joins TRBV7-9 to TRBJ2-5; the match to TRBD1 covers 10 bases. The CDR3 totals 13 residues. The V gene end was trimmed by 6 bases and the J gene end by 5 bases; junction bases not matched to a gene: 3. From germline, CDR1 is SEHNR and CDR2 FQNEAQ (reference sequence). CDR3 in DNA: TGTGCCAGCAGGGGACAGGGGACGGAGACCCAGTACTTC. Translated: CASRGQGTETQYF.

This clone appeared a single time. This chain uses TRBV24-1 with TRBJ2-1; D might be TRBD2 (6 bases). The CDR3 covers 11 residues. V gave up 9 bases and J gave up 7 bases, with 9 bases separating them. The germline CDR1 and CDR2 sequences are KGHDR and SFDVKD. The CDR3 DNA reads TGTGCCACCCGGGGGAGGAATGAGCAGTTCTTC. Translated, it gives CATRGRNEQFF.

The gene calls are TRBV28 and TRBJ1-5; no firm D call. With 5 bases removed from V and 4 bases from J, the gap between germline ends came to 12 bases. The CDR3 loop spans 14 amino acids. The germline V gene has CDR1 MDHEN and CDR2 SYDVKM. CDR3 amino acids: CASSREQLNQPQHF. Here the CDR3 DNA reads TGTGCCAGCAGTCGGGAACAGTTGAATCAGCCCCAGCATTTT.

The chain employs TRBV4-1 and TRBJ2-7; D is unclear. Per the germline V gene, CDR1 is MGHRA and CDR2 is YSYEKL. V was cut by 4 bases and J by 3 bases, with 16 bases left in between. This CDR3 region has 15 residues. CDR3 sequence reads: CASSPLWANDYEQYF. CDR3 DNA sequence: TGCGCCAGCAGCCCTCTCTGGGCTAACGACTACGAGCAGTACTTC.

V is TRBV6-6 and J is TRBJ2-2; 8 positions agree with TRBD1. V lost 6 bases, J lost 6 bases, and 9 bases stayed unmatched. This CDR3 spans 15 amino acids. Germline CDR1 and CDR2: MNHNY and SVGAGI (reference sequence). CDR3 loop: CASSRQGSNAGELFF. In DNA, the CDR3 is TGTGCCAGCAGCAGACAGGGGAGTAACGCCGGGGAGCTGTTTTTT.

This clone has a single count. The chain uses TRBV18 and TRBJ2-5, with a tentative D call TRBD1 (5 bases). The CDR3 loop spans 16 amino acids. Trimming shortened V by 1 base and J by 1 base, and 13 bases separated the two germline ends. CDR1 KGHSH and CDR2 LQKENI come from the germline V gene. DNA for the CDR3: TGTGCCAGCTCACCACAAAGGGGCCGGATCCAAGAGACCCAGTACTTC. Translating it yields CASSPQRGRIQETQYF.

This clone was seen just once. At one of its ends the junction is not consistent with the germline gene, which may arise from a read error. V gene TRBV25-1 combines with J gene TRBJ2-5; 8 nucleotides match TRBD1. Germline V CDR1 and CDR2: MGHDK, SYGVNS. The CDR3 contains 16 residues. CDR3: CASSESRTGHRETQYF. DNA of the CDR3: TGTGCCAGCAGCGAATCCCGGACAGGGCATCGGGAGACCCAGTACTTC.